A selection of T cell receptor beta chains follows, all from one sample in a study of cytomegalovirus exposure and HLA in healthy donors. Sequenced by immunoSEQ multiplex PCR; TCRdb stores in-frame clones only, minus some. The top ten clones hold 8.4% of a sample with 33,000 or so clones, roughly three quarters of them seen once. Specimen: PBMCs. Receptors were obtained from a woman aged 25 to 39 in good health and CMV-seropositive. CDR3s include the opening cysteine and the closing phenylalanine or tryptophan. D genes are given only for firm matches. For some rows the clone size is stated as once, few or many, or as a class when expanded; others skip it.

cdr3_nt,cdr3_aa,v_call,j_call,d_call,clone_size
TGTGCCAGCAGTGCCCTGACAGGCGGGGGTGACACTGAAGCTTTCTTT,CASSALTGGGDTEAFF,TRBV6-1,TRBJ1-1,.,.
TGTGCCAGCAGACTCCCGGGACAGGGTTACTACGAGCAGTACTTC,CASRLPGQGYYEQYF,TRBV28,TRBJ2-7,TRBD1,.
TGCTCCAGCAGGGAGGGACAGCGAATGAACACTGAAGCTTTCTTC,CSSREGQRMNTEAFF,TRBV10-2,TRBJ1-1,TRBD1,few
TGTGCCAGCAGCCTCACCTCAGGGGTTAGCGAGCAGTACTTC,CASSLTSGVSEQYF,TRBV14,TRBJ2-7,.,.
TGCGCCAGCAGCTTGGTGGGGACAGGGGACGGAAAACTGTTTTTT,CASSLVGTGDGKLFF,TRBV5-1,TRBJ1-4,TRBD1,.
TGTGCCAGCAGCCCCCGACAGGGGGCCACCGGGGAGCTGTTTTTT,CASSPRQGATGELFF,TRBV6-1,TRBJ2-2,TRBD1,.
TGTGCCAGCAGCCTTACGGACAGGGGGCTCTACGAGCAGTACTTC,CASSLTDRGLYEQYF,TRBV4-2,TRBJ2-7,TRBD1,.
TGTGCCAGCAGCCTTGGGGGGGAACCTAATCAGCCCCAGCATTTT,CASSLGGEPNQPQHF,TRBV7-3,TRBJ1-5,.,.
TGTGCCAGCAGCTTCCCCCAAACAGGTCTGAACACCGAAGCTTTCTTT,CASSFPQTGLNTEAFF,TRBV7-8,TRBJ1-1,.,.
TGTGCCTGGAGTGTTAGCGCTGGACTTCTTGGCTACACCTTC,CAWSVSAGLLGYTF,TRBV30,TRBJ1-2,.,.
TGTGCCAGCAGCCGACTAGCGGGAGTAAATTATGAGCAGTTCTTC,CASSRLAGVNYEQFF,TRBV9,TRBJ2-1,TRBD2,.
TGTGCCAGTAGTTTGGGACAGGGGACCTACGAGCAGTACTTC,CASSLGQGTYEQYF,TRBV19,TRBJ2-7,TRBD1,few
TGTGCCAGCAGCCCGGCGGGCGGGCTGGGCACAGATACGCAGTATTTT,CASSPAGGLGTDTQYF,TRBV7-7,TRBJ2-3,.,.
TGTGCCAGCTTGTCGGAGGGGGCCCGGAACACTGAAGCTTTCTTT,CASLSEGARNTEAFF,TRBV28,TRBJ1-1,TRBD1,.
TGTGCCAGCTCATCACAGGGGGCCTACGAGCAGTACTTC,CASSSQGAYEQYF,TRBV18,TRBJ2-7,TRBD1,.
TGTACCAGCAGACAGACAGGGAGCTCCTACAATGAGCAGTTCTTC,CTSRQTGSSYNEQFF,TRBV7-3,TRBJ2-1,TRBD1,.
TGTGCCAGCAGCTTTGGAGAGAACACTGAAGCTTTCTTT,CASSFGENTEAFF,TRBV11-3,TRBJ1-1,.,.
TGCAGCGTGGAGAGGGGGCAGGGCTACACCTTC,CSVERGQGYTF,TRBV29-1,TRBJ1-2,TRBD1,.
TGTGCCAGCACCCCCCGCGGGGCTGGCAATCAGCCCCAGCATTTT,CASTPRGAGNQPQHF,TRBV28,TRBJ1-5,.,.
TGTGCCAGCTCACTTGGGACAGGGGAATACGAGCAGTACTTC,CASSLGTGEYEQYF,TRBV18,TRBJ2-7,TRBD1,.
TGTGCCAGCAGTGACGGGACTAGCGGCACAGATACGCAGTATTTT,CASSDGTSGTDTQYF,TRBV6-4,TRBJ2-3,TRBD2,once
TGTGCCAGCAGTGCCCAGGTGGCCCTCCCCGGGGAGCTGTTTTTT,CASSAQVALPGELFF,TRBV6-5,TRBJ2-2,.,few
TGTGCCAGCAGTGCCACCCCCAAGCGGCAGGCTGGAGAAAAACTGTTTTTT,CASSATPKRQAGEKLFF,TRBV25-1,TRBJ1-4,.,few
TGTGCCAGCTCACCTGGGACAGGGGGACGCACAGATACGCAGTATTTT,CASSPGTGGRTDTQYF,TRBV18,TRBJ2-3,TRBD1,.
TGTGCCAGCTCCCCCTCAGGGGATGAGCAGTTCTTC,CASSPSGDEQFF,TRBV18,TRBJ2-1,.,.
TGTGCCAGTAGTATCCCGACAGGCCTCTACAATGAGCAGTTCTTC,CASSIPTGLYNEQFF,TRBV19,TRBJ2-1,.,.
TGTGCCAGCAGTCCTCTTCCAGGGAAGGAAGACTATGGCTACACCTTC,CASSPLPGKEDYGYTF,TRBV7-9,TRBJ1-2,.,once
TGTGCCAGCAGCGTAGGGTCTATACAAGAGACCCAGTACTTC,CASSVGSIQETQYF,TRBV9,TRBJ2-5,.,few
TGTGCCAGCAAGACTAGCGGGGAAGAGACCCAGTACTTC,CASKTSGEETQYF,TRBV2,TRBJ2-5,TRBD2,.
TGTGCCAGTTCTCTCGGGGGGCGAGACATTCAGTACTTC,CASSLGGRDIQYF,TRBV19,TRBJ2-4,.,.
TGTGCCAGTAGTATCGGTCTCGGGACAGGTGCTGGGAACGAGCAGTACTTC,CASSIGLGTGAGNEQYF,TRBV19,TRBJ2-7,TRBD1,.
TGTGCCAGTAGCGACAGGGGGGTGGGGAACACCGGGGAGCTGTTTTTT,CASSDRGVGNTGELFF,TRBV19,TRBJ2-2,TRBD1,.
TGTGCCAGCAGCCACCAAGGGGCGGGAGAGCAGTTCTTC,CASSHQGAGEQFF,TRBV5-8,TRBJ2-1,.,.
TGTGCCAGCAGTGAGTGGGGGGCCAGGGGGCTTGAGGACTATGGCTACACCTTC,CASSEWGARGLEDYGYTF,TRBV2,TRBJ1-2,TRBD1,.
TGTGCCAGCAGTTTATTCAGGACACTATCCTACAATGAGCAGTTCTTC,CASSLFRTLSYNEQFF,TRBV28,TRBJ2-1,.,.
TGTGCCAGCAGTGAAGGCGGCGGGGGGGCCCTGCAGACCCAGTACTTC,CASSEGGGGALQTQYF,TRBV2,TRBJ2-5,TRBD2,.
TGTGCCAGCAGCCCCTTTACCGGGGGGGGAGGTGGAAATGAGCAGTTCTTC,CASSPFTGGGGGNEQFF,TRBV4-2,TRBJ2-1,TRBD2,.
TGTGCCAGCAGCCAGACTAGCGGGAGCTCCTACGAGCAGTACTTC,CASSQTSGSSYEQYF,TRBV5-6,TRBJ2-7,TRBD2,.